These 26 T cell receptor beta chains originate from one sample sequenced in a study of T cells in Graves' hyperthyroidism and ophthalmopathy. Regions amplified from RNA transcripts were the TCR beta CDR3 regions. An initial round of RT-PCR targeting the TCR CDR3 relied on the HTBI primer set. MiXCR, applied by TCRdb to the multiplex PCR reads, yields one record per CDR3 protein. The table records some 440,000 distinct CDR3 sequences, around 14% of them present only once. The source material was blood. The receptors stem from a woman under 30 with Graves' hyperthyroidism.

This clonotype has at least ten counts. This chain connects TRBV7-6 to TRBJ1-4; maybe TRBD1 (6 bases). The CDR3 covers 16 residues. Trimming cost V 3 bases and J 5 bases, with 16 bases left between them. The germline V gene has CDR1 SGHVS and CDR2 FNYEAQ. The CDR3 is CASSLRGTQGNEKLFF. CDR3 DNA: TGTGCCAGCAGCTTGAGGGGCACCCAGGGGAATGAAAAACTGTTTTTT.

This clonotype came up many times. The V and J genes are TRBV29-1 and TRBJ1-2; 7 bases are shared with TRBD1. V lost 5 bases, J lost 8 bases, and 11 bases stayed unmatched. The CDR3 is 13 amino acids. Germline CDR1 is SQVTM and CDR2 is ANQGSEA. The CDR3: CSVISDRPTGYTF. CDR3 in DNA: TGCAGCGTTATCTCGGACAGGCCAACAGGCTACACCTTC.

This clonotype was picked up many times. The rearrangement uses TRBV9 and TRBJ2-1, with 10 bases aligning to TRBD2. The trim removed 4 bases at V and 4 bases at J, leaving 8 bases unmatched. The CDR3 runs 16 residues. Germline loops: CDR1 SGDLS, CDR2 YYNGEE. The DNA for the CDR3 is TGTGCCAGCAGCCCGACTACTAGCGGGGAGTACAATGAGCAGTTCTTC. Translation gives CASSPTTSGEYNEQFF.

The chain uses TRBV28 and TRBJ2-7; possible D gene TRBD1, 5 bases. Germline CDR1 and CDR2: MDHEN and SYDVKM. Trimming cost V 3 bases and J 8 bases, with 11 bases left between them. This CDR3 comprises 12 residues. CDR3 amino acids: CASSLGPFKQYF. The CDR3 bases are TGTGCCAGCAGTTTGGGGCCGTTTAAGCAGTACTTC.

As for this clonotype: A single base separates this from a much larger clone, so it may be a read error. The V call is TRBV12-3 or TRBV12-4, the J call TRBJ1-3; D uncertain. V dropped 6 bases and J dropped 9 bases, with 6 bases sitting between them. This CDR3 spans 10 amino acids. CDR3 nucleotides: TGTGCCAGCAGGTGGAGCACCATATATTTT. Protein: CASRWSTIYF.

This clonotype has a count of ten or more. This chain joins TRBV30 and TRBJ1-6; D ambiguous. Trimming took 3 bases from V and 12 from J, leaving 12 bases between them. The CDR3 totals 12 residues. The germline gives CDR1 GTSNPN, CDR2 SVGIG (reference sequence). The CDR3 here is CAWRRTAGPLHF. As DNA, the CDR3 is TGTGCCTGGAGGAGGACGGCCGGACCCCTCCACTTT.

This clonotype was counted at least ten times. Written as DNA, the CDR3 is TGTGCCAGCACTAGAAGGAAAGGGTGGATGGCAACTAATGAAAAACTGTTTTTT. This codes for CASTRRKGWMATNEKLFF. The J gene is TRBJ1-4, the V gene TRBV11-2; D ambiguous. The CDR3 is 18 amino acids. Germline CDR1 and CDR2: SGHAT and FQNNGV. V lost 7 bases to trimming and J lost 0 bases, with 21 bases between them.

This chain links TRBV19 with TRBJ1-3; D possibly corresponds to TRBD1 (5 bases). CDR3 length equals 14 residues. CDR1 and CDR2 (germline): LNHDA, SQIVND (reference sequence). V lost 5 bases to trimming and J lost 5 bases, with 13 bases between them. Here the CDR3 DNA reads TGTGCCAGTAGTCCTCCTGGGACCAGAAACACCATATATTTT. Its protein product is CASSPPGTRNTIYF.

The DNA of the CDR3 is TGTGCCAGTAGTATGGTGGGGATGCCAGATACGCAGTATTTT. Amino acids: CASSMVGMPDTQYF. This rearrangement joins TRBV19 to TRBJ2-3; no clear D gene. The germline V gene encodes CDR1 LNHDA and CDR2 SQIVND (reference sequence). This CDR3 comprises 14 residues. Trimming shortened V by 3 bases and J by 4 bases, and 11 bases separated the two germline ends.

This clonotype was observed at least ten times. The V call is TRBV2, the J call TRBJ2-1; D gene uncertain. Trimming took off 3 bases at V and 8 bases at J, with 8 bases between the two ends. The CDR3 runs 12 residues. Germline loops: CDR1 SNHLY, CDR2 FYNNEI. The CDR3 region has the DNA TGTGCCAGCAGTGATTGGAGCGATGAGCAGTTCTTC. This gives the protein CASSDWSDEQFF.

This clonotype has a count of ten or more. This chain joins TRBV2 and TRBJ2-1; 16 bases fit TRBD2. With 7 bases clipped from V and 9 bases from J, the junction kept 6 bases outside the gene matches. The germline CDR1 and CDR2 sequences are SNHLY and FYNNEI. The CDR3 runs 15 residues. CDR3 DNA: TGTGCCAGCACGGGACTAGCGGGGGGGCATCGTGAGCAGTTCTTC. Translation: CASTGLAGGHREQFF.

The chain combines TRBV11-2 with TRBJ2-7; 7 nucleotides line up with TRBD1. Germline-derived CDR1 and CDR2 are SGHAT and FQNNGV. The CDR3 is made up of 15 amino acids. The junction had 11 bases not matched to a gene; V was cut back by 5 bases and J by 4 bases. DNA for the CDR3: TGTGCCAGCAGCCTCGAGGGGGCTAGGTGGTACGAGCAGTACTTC. Protein: CASSLEGARWYEQYF.

The gene calls are TRBV28 and TRBJ1-2; TRBD1 agrees at 7 bases. This CDR3 is 16 amino acids long. With 6 bases clipped from V and 4 bases from J, the junction kept 14 bases outside the gene matches. Looked up from germline, CDR1 is MDHEN and CDR2 is SYDVKM. CDR3 in amino acids: CASRLPTTGTAYGYTF. The DNA of the CDR3 is TGTGCCAGCAGACTACCTACGACAGGGACAGCCTATGGCTACACCTTC.

This clonotype came up many times. The chain employs TRBV28 and TRBJ1-5, with D unclear. This CDR3 has 14 residues. CDR1 and CDR2 (germline): MDHEN, SYDVKM. V lost 3 bases and J lost 2, with 8 bases in between. The CDR3 sequence: CASSLGWGNQPQHF. CDR3 nucleotide sequence: TGTGCCAGCAGTTTGGGGTGGGGCAATCAGCCCCAGCATTTT. Full variable domain (rest looked up from reference TRBV28 and TRBJ1-5): DVKVTQSSRYLVKRTGEKVFLECVQDMDHENMFWYRQDPGLGLRLIYFSYDVKMKEKGDIPEGYSVSREKKERFSLILESASTNQTSMYLCASSLGWGNQPQHFGDGTRLSIL.

Ten or more counts support this clonotype. The CDR3 sequence: CASRRRLDGPNYEQYF. The CDR3 DNA follows: TGTGCCAGCAGGCGTCGACTTGACGGGCCAAACTACGAGCAGTACTTC. The gene calls are TRBV27 and TRBJ2-7, with D unclear. The germline V gene has CDR1 MNHEY and CDR2 SMNVEV (reference sequence). This CDR3 is 16 amino acids long. Trimming took off 6 bases at V and 3 bases at J, with 21 bases between the two ends.

In its sample, this clonotype was seen many times. The chain uses TRBV20-1 and TRBJ2-3, with 10 bases matching TRBD2. The CDR3 covers 15 residues. Germline loops: CDR1 DFQATT, CDR2 SNEGSKA (reference sequence). J gave up 6 bases and V 5 bases, and 11 bases lay outside the gene matches. The CDR3 is CSAEQLAGRTDTQYF. The CDR3 DNA reads TGCAGTGCTGAACAACTAGCGGGAAGGACGGATACGCAGTATTTT.

This clonotype was observed at least ten times. The V call is TRBV6-2 or TRBV6-3, the J call TRBJ2-7; D is ambiguous. V was shortened by 2 bases and J by 5 bases, with 7 bases between the two germline ends. Germline CDR1 is MNHEY and CDR2 is SVGEGT. This CDR3 has 12 amino acids. In DNA, the CDR3 is TGTGCCAGCAGTTACAATGGGAACGAGCAGTACTTC. This codes for CASSYNGNEQYF.

This clonotype has ten or more counts. The chain recombines TRBV6-1 with TRBJ2-7; maybe TRBD1 (7 bases). This CDR3 has 16 residues. CDR1 is MNHNS, CDR2 SASEGT, per germline. V shed 5 bases and J shed 3 bases, with 20 bases lying between them. CDR3 loop: CASSFRTSGGLYEQYF. CDR3 in DNA: TGTGCCAGCAGTTTTCGGACGTCAGGGGGACTCTACGAGCAGTACTTC.

This clonotype has ten or more counts. This chain connects TRBV20-1 to TRBJ2-1, with D possibly being TRBD2 (5 bases). Germline V CDR1 and CDR2: DFQATT, SNEGSKA (reference sequence). The CDR3 contains 14 residues. Trimming pared 0 bases from V and 6 bases from J, leaving 12 bases between. CDR3 amino acids: CSAREDLVANEQFF. Here the CDR3 DNA reads TGCAGTGCTAGAGAGGACTTAGTAGCCAATGAGCAGTTCTTC.

The chain links TRBV6-1 to TRBJ2-7; 9 positions match TRBD2. The CDR3 is 15 amino acids. Trimming at V came to 0 bases and at J to 2 bases, leaving 2 bases not matched to a gene. Germline CDR1 MNHNS, CDR2 SASEGT. CDR3: CASSEAGGRAYEQYF. The CDR3, as DNA: TGTGCCAGCAGTGAAGCTGGCGGGAGGGCCTACGAGCAGTACTTC.

This clonotype was counted ten times or more. The chain joins TRBV30 to TRBJ2-1; TRBD2 agrees at 8 bases. The germline gives CDR1 GTSNPN, CDR2 SVGIG (reference sequence). J lost 8 bases, V lost 0 bases, and 6 bases had no gene match. The CDR3 extends over 14 amino acids. This CDR3 is CAWSVSGSVDEQFF. In nucleotides, the CDR3 is TGTGCCTGGAGTGTCAGCGGGAGTGTCGATGAGCAGTTCTTC.

This sequence joins TRBV13 and TRBJ2-7; TRBD1 might be the D (5 bases). This CDR3 region has 15 residues. Trimming cost V 4 bases and J 4 bases, with 17 bases left between them. CDR1 is PRHDT and CDR2 is FYEKMQ in the germline V gene (reference sequence). This CDR3 reads CASSSQDGARYEQYF. For the CDR3, the DNA is TGTGCCAGCAGCTCGCAGGATGGGGCGCGGTACGAGCAGTACTTC. The whole variable domain, remainder taken from reference TRBV13 and TRBJ2-7, is AAGVIQSPRHLIKEKRETATLKCYPIPRHDTVYWYQQGPGQDPQFLISFYEKMQSDKGSIPDRFSAQQFSDYHSELNMSSLELGDSALYFCASSSQDGARYEQYFGPGTRLTVT.

This clonotype was observed a few times. V usage is TRBV12-3 or TRBV12-4 and J usage is TRBJ2-5; D not resolved. Trimming removed 6 bases from V and 5 bases from J, with 13 bases in between. CDR3 length: 13 amino acids. The CDR3 protein is CASSKPPRETQYF. The CDR3 DNA reads TGTGCCAGCAGCAAGCCTCCAAGGGAGACCCAGTACTTC.

The chain has TRBV7-2 and TRBJ2-1, with 7 bases that match TRBD1. The CDR3 spans 19 residues. The J segment lost 10 bases and the V segment lost 2 bases, leaving 23 bases of the junction unmatched. Germline assignment: CDR1 SGHTA and CDR2 FQGNSA. The CDR3 is CASSLKIYRGGMMGYEQFF. For the CDR3, the DNA is TGTGCCAGCAGCTTAAAAATTTACAGGGGTGGCATGATGGGCTACGAGCAGTTCTTC.

This clonotype was observed many times. The chain employs TRBV27 and TRBJ1-2; possibly TRBD1 for D (5 bases). There are 13 residues in the CDR3. V lost 2 bases to trimming and J lost 8 bases, with 12 bases between them. The germline V gene has CDR1 MNHEY and CDR2 SMNVEV (reference sequence). The CDR3 DNA reads TGTGCCAGCAGTTTAGGTGCGGGGGAAGGCTACACCTTC. This codes for CASSLGAGEGYTF.

This clonotype was counted at least ten times. This chain links TRBV19 with TRBJ1-5; a weak D match, TRBD1 (6 bases). Trimming cost V 5 bases and J 2 bases, with 19 bases left between them. Germline-derived CDR1 and CDR2 are LNHDA and SQIVND (reference sequence). This CDR3 has 17 residues. Written as DNA, the CDR3 is TGTGCCAGTAGTCCCGGACAGTCTTGGGAAGGCAATCAGCCCCAGCATTTT. Translation: CASSPGQSWEGNQPQHF.